The clone carrying this T cell receptor beta chain came up a few times. Its antigen remains unknown. These data come from a study of cytomegalovirus exposure and HLA in healthy donors. General study points: When analyzed later, the rates of TCR association showed variation by HLA locus, with DRB1 the most and HLA-C the fewest. In a later analysis, TCR beta V- and J-gene trimming showed a link to a missense DCLRE1C variant. Being productive about 90% or about 30% of the time was typical of most TCR beta V segments in an earlier analysis.

PCR employed 60 Vbeta and 13 Jbeta primers. Sequenced by immunoSEQ multiplex PCR; TCRdb stores in-frame clones only, minus some. Here the sample spans some 130,000 clones, more than 70% being singletons. The TCR originated in a man aged 25 to 40 in good health and CMV-seronegative. The sequencing input was PBMCs.

CDR3 in DNA: TGTGCCAGCAGCCAGTTCTTAGCGGGAGGGCCCTTAGATGAGCAGTTCTTC. Its protein product is CASSQFLAGGPLDEQFF. The chain has TRBV4-2 and TRBJ2-1; 11 nucleotides align to TRBD2. CDR3 length equals 17 residues. From germline, CDR1 is LGHNA and CDR2 YNFKEQ. The V and J ends lost 3 bases and 8 bases, in that order; junction bases with no gene match: 12.